This TCR beta chain comes out of a study of control samples from healthy donors and cancer patients. Sequenced by immunoSEQ multiplex PCR; TCRdb stores in-frame clones only, minus some. Here the sample spans about 55,000 clones, 70% to 90% being singletons. V was trimmed by 7 bases and J by 0 bases, leaving 13 bases between them. This CDR3 comprises 15 residues. Germline CDR1 and CDR2: MNHNY and SVGAGI (reference sequence). This clonotype was sampled from a man aged 45 to 65 in good health. The chain has TRBV6-6 and TRBJ1-5; D remains ambiguous. The specimen sequenced was blood. DNA of the CDR3: TGTGCCAGCAAGAGAGGACTTAATAGCAATCAGCCCCAGCATTTT. Translation: CASKRGLNSNQPQHF.